This T cell receptor beta chain was obtained from a study of cytomegalovirus exposure and HLA in healthy donors. Background on the study: The use of the same platform for the 130 or so validation repertoires and the approximately 690 first-cohort repertoires was reported by a later analysis. General study points: Most TCR sequences were uncommon, yet certain public TCRs appeared in many donors. CMV antigen specificity was confirmed in vitro for three CMV-associated chains.

A word on this clone: Its antigen is still unknown.

J gave up 4 bases and V 5 bases, and 4 bases lay outside the gene matches. This CDR3 has 15 amino acids. From germline, CDR1 is MNHEY and CDR2 SMNVEV (reference sequence). The table came from immunoSEQ multiplex PCR; TCRdb's copy has only in-frame clones and leaves some out. The sample holds roughly 150,000 clones, around nine tenths seen once. The donors were in the roughly 130-subject validation cohort, distinct from the 666-subject first cohort. The gene calls are TRBV27 and TRBJ2-5, with TRBD2 matching over 13 bases. The material sequenced was PBMCs. The source is a woman between 18 and 30 years old in good health and CMV-seropositive. The CDR3 DNA is TGTGCCAGCAGTAGATGGACTAGCGGGAGAGAGACCCAGTACTTC. Its protein product is CASSRWTSGRETQYF.